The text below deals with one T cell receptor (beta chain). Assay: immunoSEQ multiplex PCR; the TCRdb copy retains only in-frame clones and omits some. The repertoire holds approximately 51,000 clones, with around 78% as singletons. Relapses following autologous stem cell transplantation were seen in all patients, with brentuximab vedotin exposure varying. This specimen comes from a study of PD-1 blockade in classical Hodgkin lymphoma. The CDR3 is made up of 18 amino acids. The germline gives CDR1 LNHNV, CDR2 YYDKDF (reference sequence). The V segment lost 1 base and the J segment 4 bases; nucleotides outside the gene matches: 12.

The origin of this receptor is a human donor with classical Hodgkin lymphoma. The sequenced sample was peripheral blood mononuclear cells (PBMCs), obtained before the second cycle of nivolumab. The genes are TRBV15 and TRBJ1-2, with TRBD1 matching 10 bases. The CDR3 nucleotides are TGTGCCACCAGCAGAGGGGGGACGACAGGGGGCGCCGGCTATGGCTACACCTTC. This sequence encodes CATSRGGTTGGAGYGYTF.